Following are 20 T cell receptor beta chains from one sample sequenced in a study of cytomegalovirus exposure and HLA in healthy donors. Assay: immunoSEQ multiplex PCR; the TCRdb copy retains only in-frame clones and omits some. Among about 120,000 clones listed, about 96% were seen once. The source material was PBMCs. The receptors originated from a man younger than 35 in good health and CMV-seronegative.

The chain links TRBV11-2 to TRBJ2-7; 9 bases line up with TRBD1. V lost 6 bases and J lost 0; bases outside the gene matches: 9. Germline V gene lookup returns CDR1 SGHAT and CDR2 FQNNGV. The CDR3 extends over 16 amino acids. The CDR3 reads CASRSPGTGSSYEQYF. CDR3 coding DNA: TGTGCCAGCAGATCCCCCGGGACAGGGAGCTCCTACGAGCAGTACTTC.

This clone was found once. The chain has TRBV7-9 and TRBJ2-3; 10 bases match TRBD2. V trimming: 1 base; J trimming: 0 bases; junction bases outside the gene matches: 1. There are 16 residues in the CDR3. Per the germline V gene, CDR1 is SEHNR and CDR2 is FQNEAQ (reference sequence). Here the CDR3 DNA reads TGTGCCAGCAGCTTAGAACTAGCGGGGAGCACAGATACGCAGTATTTT. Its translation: CASSLELAGSTDTQYF. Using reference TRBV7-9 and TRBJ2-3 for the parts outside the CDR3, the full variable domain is DTGVSQNPRHKITKRGQNVTFRCDPISEHNRLYWYRQTLGQGPEFLTYFQNEAQLEKSRLLSDRFSAERPKGSFSTLEIQRTEQGDSAMYLCASSLELAGSTDTQYFGPGTRLTVL.

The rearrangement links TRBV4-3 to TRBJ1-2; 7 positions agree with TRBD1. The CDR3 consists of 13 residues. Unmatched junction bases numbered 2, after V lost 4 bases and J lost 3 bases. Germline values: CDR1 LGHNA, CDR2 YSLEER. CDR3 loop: CASSRGQDYGYTF. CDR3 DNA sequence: TGCGCCAGCAGCCGAGGACAGGACTATGGCTACACCTTC.

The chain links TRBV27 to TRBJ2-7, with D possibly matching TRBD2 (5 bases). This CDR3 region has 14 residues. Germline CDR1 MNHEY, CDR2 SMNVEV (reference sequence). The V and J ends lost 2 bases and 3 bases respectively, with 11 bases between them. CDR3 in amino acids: CASSLTAGSYEQYF. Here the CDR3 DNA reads TGTGCCAGCAGTTTAACGGCGGGCAGCTACGAGCAGTACTTC.

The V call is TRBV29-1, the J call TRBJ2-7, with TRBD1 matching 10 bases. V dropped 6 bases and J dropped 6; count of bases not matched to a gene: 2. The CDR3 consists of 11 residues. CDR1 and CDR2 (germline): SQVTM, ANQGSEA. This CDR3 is CSVGQGGEQYF. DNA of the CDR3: TGCAGCGTCGGACAGGGGGGCGAGCAGTACTTC.

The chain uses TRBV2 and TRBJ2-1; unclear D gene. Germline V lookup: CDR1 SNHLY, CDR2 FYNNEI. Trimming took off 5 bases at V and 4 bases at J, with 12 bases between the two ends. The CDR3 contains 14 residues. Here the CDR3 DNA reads TGTGCCAGCAGTCCTGCGGCGGTGTACAATGAGCAGTTCTTC. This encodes CASSPAAVYNEQFF.

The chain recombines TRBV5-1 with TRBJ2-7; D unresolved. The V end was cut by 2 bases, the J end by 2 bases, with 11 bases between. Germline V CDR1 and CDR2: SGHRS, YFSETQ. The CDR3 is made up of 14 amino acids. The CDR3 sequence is CASSFISSPYEQYF. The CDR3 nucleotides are TGCGCCAGCAGCTTCATTAGTAGCCCCTACGAGCAGTACTTC.

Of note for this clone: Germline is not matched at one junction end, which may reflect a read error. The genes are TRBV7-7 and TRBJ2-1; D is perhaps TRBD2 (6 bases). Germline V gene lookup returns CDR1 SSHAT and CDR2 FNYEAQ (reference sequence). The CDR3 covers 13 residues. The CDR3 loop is CASSVGVGGEQFF. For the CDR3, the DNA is TGTGCTAGCAGTGTCGGGGTGGGAGGTGAGCAGTTCTTC.

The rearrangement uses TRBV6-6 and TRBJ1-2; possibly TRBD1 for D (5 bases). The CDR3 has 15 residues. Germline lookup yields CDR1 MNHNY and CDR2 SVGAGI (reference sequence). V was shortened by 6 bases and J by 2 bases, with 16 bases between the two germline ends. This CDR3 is CASSPLGGGNYGYTF. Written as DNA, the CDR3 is TGTGCCAGCAGCCCCCTCGGGGGAGGAAACTATGGCTACACCTTC.

The CDR3 nucleotides read TGTGCCAGCAGTATGGACACAAGCCTTCGAGACGAGCAGTTCTTC. This encodes CASSMDTSLRDEQFF. J is TRBJ2-1 and V is TRBV28; weak D call: TRBD1 (5 bases). The germline V gene has CDR1 MDHEN and CDR2 SYDVKM. V shed 5 bases and J shed 10 bases, with 21 bases lying between them. The CDR3 runs 15 residues.

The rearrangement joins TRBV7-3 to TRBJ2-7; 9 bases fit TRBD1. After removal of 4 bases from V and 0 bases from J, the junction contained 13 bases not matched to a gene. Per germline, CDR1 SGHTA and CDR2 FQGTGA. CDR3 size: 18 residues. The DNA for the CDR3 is TGTGCCAGCAGCTCCCGTGGGACAGGGACCCCCATCTCCTACGAGCAGTACTTC. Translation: CASSSRGTGTPISYEQYF.

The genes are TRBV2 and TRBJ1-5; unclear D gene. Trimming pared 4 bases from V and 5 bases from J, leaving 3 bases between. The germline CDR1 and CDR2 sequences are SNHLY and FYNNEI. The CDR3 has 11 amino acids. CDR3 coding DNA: TGTGCCAGCAGTGTCGATCAGCCCCAGCATTTT. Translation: CASSVDQPQHF.

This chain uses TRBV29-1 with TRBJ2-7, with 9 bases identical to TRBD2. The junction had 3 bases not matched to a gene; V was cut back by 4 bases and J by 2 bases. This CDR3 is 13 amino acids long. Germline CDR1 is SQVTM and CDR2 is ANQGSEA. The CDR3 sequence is CSVAPSGAYEQYF. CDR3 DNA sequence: TGCAGCGTTGCCCCTAGCGGGGCCTACGAGCAGTACTTC.

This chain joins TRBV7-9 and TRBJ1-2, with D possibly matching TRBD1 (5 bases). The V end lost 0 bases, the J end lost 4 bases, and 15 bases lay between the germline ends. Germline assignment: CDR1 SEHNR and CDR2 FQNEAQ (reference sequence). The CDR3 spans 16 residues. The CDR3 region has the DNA TGTGCCAGCAGCTTAGCGCGGGACGTGCGTAGCTATGGCTACACCTTC. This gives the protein CASSLARDVRSYGYTF.

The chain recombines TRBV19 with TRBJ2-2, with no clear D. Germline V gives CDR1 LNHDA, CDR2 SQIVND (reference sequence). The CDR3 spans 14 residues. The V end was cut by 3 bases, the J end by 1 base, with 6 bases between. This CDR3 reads CASSIGLNTGELFF. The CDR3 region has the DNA TGTGCCAGTAGTATCGGGTTGAACACCGGGGAGCTGTTTTTT. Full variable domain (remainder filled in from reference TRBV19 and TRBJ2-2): DGGITQSPKYLFRKEGQNVTLSCEQNLNHDAMYWYRQDPGQGLRLIYYSQIVNDFQKGDIAEGYSVSREKKESFPLTVTSAQKNPTAFYLCASSIGLNTGELFFGEGSRLTVL.

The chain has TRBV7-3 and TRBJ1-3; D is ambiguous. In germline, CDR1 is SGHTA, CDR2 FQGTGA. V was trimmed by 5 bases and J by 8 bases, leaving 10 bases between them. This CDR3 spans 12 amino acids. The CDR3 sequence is CASSRPGDTIYF. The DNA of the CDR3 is TGTGCCAGCAGCCGCCCCGGGGACACCATATATTTT.

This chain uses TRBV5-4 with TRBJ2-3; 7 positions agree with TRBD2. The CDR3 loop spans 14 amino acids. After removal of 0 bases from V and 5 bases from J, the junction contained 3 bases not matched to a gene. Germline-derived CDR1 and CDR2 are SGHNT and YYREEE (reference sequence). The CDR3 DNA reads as TGTGCCAGCAGCTTGGGACTAGCAGAAGATACGCAGTATTTT. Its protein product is CASSLGLAEDTQYF.

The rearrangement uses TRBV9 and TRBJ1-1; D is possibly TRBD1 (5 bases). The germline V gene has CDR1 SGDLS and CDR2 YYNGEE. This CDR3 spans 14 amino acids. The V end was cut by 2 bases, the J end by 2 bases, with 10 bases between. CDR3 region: CASSVEGTNTEAFF. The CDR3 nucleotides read TGTGCCAGCAGCGTCGAAGGGACTAACACTGAAGCTTTCTTT. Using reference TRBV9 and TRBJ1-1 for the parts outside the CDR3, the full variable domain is DSGVTQTPKHLITATGQRVTLRCSPRSGDLSVYWYQQSLDQGLQFLIQYYNGEERAKGNILERFSAQQFPDLHSELNLSSLELGDSALYFCASSVEGTNTEAFFGQGTRLTVV.

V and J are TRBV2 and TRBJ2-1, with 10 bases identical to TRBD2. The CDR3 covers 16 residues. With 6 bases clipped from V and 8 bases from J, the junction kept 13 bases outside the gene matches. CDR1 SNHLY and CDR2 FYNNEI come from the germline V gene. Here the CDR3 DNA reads TGTGCCAGCAGCGGAAGCGGGAGGGCCCCTCGGGATGAGCAGTTCTTC. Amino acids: CASSGSGRAPRDEQFF.

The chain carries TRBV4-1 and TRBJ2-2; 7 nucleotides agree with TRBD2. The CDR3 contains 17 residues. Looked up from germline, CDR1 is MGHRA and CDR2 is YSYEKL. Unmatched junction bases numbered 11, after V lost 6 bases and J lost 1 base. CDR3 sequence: CASSPYGASGNTGELFF. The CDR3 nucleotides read TGCGCCAGCAGTCCCTACGGAGCTAGCGGGAACACCGGGGAGCTGTTTTTT.